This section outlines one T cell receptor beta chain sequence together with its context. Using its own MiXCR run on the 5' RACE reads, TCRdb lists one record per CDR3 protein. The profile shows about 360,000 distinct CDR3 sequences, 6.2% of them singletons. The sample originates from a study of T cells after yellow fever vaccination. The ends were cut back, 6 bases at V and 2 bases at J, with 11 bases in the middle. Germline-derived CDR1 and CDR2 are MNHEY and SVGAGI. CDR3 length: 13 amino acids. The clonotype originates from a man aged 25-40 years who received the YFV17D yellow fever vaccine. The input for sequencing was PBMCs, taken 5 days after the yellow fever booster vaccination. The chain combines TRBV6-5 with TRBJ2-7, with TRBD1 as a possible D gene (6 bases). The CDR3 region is CASSYRDTYEQYF. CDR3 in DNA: TGTGCCAGCAGCTACCGGGACACCTACGAGCAGTACTTC.